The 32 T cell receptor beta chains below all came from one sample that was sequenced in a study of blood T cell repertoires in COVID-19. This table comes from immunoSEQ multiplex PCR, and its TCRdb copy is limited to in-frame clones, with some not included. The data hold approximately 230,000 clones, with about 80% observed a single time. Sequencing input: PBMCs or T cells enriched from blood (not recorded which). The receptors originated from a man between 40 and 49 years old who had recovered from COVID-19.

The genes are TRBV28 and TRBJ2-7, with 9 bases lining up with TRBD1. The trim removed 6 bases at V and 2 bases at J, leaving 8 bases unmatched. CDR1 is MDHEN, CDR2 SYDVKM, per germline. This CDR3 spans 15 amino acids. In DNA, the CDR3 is TGTGCCAGCAGACCCCCCGGGACAGGGACCTACGAGCAGTACTTC. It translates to CASRPPGTGTYEQYF.

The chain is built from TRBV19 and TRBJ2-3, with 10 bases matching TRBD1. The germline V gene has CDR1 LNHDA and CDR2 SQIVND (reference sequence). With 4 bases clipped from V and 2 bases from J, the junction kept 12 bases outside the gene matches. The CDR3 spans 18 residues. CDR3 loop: CASSTYRRTGGNTDTQYF. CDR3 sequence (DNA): TGTGCCAGTAGTACGTATCGGAGGACAGGGGGAAACACAGATACGCAGTATTTT.

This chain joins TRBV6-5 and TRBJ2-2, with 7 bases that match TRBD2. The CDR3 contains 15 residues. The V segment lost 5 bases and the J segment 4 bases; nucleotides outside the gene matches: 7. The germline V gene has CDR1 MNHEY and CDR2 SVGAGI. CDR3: CASSPSGEGTGELFF. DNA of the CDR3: TGTGCCAGCAGTCCTAGCGGAGAGGGCACCGGGGAGCTGTTTTTT.

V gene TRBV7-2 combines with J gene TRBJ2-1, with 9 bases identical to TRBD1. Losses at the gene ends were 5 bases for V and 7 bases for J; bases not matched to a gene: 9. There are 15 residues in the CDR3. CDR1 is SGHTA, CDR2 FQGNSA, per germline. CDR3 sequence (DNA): TGTGCCAGCAGCGGTTGGACAGGGGCGTCGAATGAGCAGTTCTTC. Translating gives CASSGWTGASNEQFF.

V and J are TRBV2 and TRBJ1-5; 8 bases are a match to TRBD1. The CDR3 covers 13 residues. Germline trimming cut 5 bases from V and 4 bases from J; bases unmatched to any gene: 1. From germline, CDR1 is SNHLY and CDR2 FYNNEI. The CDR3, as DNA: TGTGCCAGCAGTCGACAGGGGAATCAGCCCCAGCATTTT. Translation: CASSRQGNQPQHF.

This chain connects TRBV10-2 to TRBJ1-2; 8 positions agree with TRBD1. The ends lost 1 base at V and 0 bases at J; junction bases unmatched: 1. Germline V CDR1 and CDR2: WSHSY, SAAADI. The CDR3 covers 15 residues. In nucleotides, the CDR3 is TGCGCCAGCAGTGAGTTGGACAGGGCTAACTATGGCTACACCTTC. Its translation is CASSELDRANYGYTF.

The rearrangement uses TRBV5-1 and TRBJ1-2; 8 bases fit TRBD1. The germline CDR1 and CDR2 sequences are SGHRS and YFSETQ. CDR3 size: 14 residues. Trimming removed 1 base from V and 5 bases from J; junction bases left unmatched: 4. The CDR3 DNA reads TGCGCCAGCAGCTTGACGGACAGGGTTTATGGCTACACCTTC. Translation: CASSLTDRVYGYTF.

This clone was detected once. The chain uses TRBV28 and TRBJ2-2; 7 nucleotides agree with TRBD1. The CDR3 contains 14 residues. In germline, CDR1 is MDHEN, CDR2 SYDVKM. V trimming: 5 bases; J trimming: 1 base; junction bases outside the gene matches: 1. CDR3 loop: CASSTGENTGELFF. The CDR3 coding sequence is TGTGCCAGCAGTACAGGGGAGAACACCGGGGAGCTGTTTTTT.

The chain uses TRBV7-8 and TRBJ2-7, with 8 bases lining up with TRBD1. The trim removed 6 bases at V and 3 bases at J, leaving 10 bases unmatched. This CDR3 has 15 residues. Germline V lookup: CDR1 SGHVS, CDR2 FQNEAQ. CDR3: CASREPGTGSYEQYF. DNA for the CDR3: TGTGCCAGCAGAGAACCCGGGACAGGTAGCTACGAGCAGTACTTC.

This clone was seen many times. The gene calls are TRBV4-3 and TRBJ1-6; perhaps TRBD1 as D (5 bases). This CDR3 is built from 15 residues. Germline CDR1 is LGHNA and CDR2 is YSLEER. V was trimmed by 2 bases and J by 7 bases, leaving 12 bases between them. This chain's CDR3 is CASSQSRQNNSPLHF. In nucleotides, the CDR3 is TGCGCCAGCAGCCAAAGCCGACAGAACAATTCACCCCTCCACTTT.

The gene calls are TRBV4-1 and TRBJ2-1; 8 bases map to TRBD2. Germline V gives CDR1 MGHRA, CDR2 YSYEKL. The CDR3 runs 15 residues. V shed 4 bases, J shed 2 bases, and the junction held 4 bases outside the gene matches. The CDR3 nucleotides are TGCGCCAGCAGCCCAAGCGGGGGTCCCTACAATGAGCAGTTCTTC. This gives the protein CASSPSGGPYNEQFF.

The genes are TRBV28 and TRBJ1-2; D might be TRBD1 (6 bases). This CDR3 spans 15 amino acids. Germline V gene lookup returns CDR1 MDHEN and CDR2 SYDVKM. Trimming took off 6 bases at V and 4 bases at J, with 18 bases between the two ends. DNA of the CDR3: TGTGCCAGCAGGGGCTCCGAACAGGGTATCTATGGCTACACCTTC. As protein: CASRGSEQGIYGYTF.

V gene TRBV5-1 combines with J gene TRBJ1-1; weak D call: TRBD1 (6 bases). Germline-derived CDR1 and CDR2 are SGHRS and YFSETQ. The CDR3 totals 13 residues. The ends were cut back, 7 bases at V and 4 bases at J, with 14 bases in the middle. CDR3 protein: CASHRDVTTEAFF. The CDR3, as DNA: TGCGCCAGCCACAGGGATGTAACCACTGAAGCTTTCTTT.

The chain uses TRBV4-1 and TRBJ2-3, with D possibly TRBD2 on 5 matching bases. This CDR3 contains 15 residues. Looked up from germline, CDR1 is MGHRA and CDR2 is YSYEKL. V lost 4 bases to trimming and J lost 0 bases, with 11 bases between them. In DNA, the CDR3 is TGCGCCAGCAGCCGAGGGATCCCTAGCACAGATACGCAGTATTTT. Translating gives CASSRGIPSTDTQYF.

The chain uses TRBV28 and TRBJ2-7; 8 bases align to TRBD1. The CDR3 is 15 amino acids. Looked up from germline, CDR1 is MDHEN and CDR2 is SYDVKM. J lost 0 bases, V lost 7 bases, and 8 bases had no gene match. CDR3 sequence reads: CASTYRGLLSYEQYF. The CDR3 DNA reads TGTGCCAGCACCTACAGGGGGTTGCTCTCCTACGAGCAGTACTTC.

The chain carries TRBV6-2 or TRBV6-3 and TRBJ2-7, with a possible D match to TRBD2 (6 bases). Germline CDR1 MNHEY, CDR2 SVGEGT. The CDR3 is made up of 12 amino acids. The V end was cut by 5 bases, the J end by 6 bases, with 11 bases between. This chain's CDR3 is CASSPTSREQYF. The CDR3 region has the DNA TGTGCCAGCAGTCCGACTAGTCGCGAGCAGTACTTC.

CDR3 bases: TGTGCCAGCAGCAAAGTACAGGGCTACGAGCAGTACTTC. It specifies CASSKVQGYEQYF. This rearrangement joins TRBV7-8 to TRBJ2-7, with D possibly being TRBD1 (6 bases). Germline lookup yields CDR1 SGHVS and CDR2 FQNEAQ. V was shortened by 5 bases and J by 3 bases, with 11 bases between the two germline ends. The CDR3 covers 13 residues.

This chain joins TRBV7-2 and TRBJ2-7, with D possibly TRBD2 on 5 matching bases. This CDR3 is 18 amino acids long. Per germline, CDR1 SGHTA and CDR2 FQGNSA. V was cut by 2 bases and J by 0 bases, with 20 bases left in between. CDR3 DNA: TGTGCCAGCAGCTTACGGTTTTCGCGCGGCGGGCCCTCCTACGAGCAGTACTTC. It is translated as CASSLRFSRGGPSYEQYF.

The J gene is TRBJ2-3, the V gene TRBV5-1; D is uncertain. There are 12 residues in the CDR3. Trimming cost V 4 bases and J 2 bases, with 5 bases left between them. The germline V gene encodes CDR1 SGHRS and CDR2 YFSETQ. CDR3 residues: CASSDSTDTQYF. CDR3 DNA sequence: TGCGCCAGCAGCGACTCCACAGATACGCAGTATTTT.

The CDR3 sequence: CAISESRAQNQPQHF. CDR3 sequence (DNA): TGTGCCATCAGTGAGTCCAGGGCCCAGAATCAGCCCCAGCATTTT. V is TRBV10-3 and J is TRBJ1-5; D might be TRBD1 (5 bases). V dropped 0 bases and J dropped 4 bases, with 10 bases sitting between them. Germline V lookup: CDR1 ENHRY, CDR2 SYGVKD. The CDR3 extends over 15 amino acids.

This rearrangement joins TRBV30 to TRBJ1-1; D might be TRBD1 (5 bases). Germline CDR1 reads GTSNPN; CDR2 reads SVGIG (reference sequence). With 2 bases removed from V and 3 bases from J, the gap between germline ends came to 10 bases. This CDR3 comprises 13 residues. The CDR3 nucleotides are TGTGCCTGGAGTCCCCGCAGGGACACTGAAGCTTTCTTT. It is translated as CAWSPRRDTEAFF.

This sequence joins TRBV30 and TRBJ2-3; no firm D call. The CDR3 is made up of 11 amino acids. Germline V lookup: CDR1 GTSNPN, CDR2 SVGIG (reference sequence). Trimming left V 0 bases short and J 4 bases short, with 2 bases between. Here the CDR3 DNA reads TGTGCCTGGAGTGTCTCAGATACGCAGTATTTT. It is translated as CAWSVSDTQYF.

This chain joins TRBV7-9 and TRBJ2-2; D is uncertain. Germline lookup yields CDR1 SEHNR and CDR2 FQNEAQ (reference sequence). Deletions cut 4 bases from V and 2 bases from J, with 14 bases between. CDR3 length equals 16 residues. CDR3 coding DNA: TGTGCCAGCAGCTCCATTATGAACATCAACACCGGGGAGCTGTTTTTT. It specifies CASSSIMNINTGELFF. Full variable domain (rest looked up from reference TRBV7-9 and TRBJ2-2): DTGVSQNPRHKITKRGQNVTFRCDPISEHNRLYWYRQTLGQGPEFLTYFQNEAQLEKSRLLSDRFSAERPKGSFSTLEIQRTEQGDSAMYLCASSSIMNINTGELFFGEGSRLTVL.

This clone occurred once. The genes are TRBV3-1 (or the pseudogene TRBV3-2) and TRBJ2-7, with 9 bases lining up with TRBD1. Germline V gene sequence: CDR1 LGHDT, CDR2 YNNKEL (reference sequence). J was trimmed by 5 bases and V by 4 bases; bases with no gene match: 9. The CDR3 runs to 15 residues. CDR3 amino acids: CASSRLGTGPNEQYF. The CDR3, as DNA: TGTGCCAGCAGCCGCCTTGGGACAGGGCCAAACGAGCAGTACTTC.

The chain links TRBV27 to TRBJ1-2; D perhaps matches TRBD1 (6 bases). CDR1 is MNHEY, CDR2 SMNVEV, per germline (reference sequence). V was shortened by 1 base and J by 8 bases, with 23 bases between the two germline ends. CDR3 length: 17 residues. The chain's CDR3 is CASSLWARGGTTGGYTF. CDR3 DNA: TGTGCCAGCAGTTTATGGGCGAGGGGGGGGACCACAGGGGGCTACACCTTC.

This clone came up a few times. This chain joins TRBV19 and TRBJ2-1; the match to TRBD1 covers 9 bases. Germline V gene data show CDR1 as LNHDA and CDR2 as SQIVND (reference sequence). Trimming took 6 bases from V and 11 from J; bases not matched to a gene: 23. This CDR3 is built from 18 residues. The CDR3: CASSSGTGFGSVVTKQFF. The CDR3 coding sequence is TGTGCCAGTAGCTCCGGGACAGGGTTTGGATCCGTGGTAACGAAGCAGTTCTTC. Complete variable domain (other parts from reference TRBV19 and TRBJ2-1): DGGITQSPKYLFRKEGQNVTLSCEQNLNHDAMYWYRQDPGQGLRLIYYSQIVNDFQKGDIAEGYSVSREKKESFPLTVTSAQKNPTAFYLCASSSGTGFGSVVTKQFFGPGTRLTVL.

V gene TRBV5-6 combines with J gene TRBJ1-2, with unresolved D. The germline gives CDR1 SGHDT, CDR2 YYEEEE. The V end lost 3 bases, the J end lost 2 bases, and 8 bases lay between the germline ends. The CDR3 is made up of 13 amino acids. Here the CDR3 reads CASSSGSNYGYTF. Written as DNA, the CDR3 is TGTGCCAGCAGCTCAGGATCGAACTATGGCTACACCTTC.

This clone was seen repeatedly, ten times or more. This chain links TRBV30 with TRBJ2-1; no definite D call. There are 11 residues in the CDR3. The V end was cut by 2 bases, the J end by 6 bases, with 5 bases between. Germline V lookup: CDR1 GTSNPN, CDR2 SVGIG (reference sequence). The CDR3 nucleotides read TGTGCCTGGAGTTATATCAATGAGCAGTTCTTC. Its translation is CAWSYINEQFF. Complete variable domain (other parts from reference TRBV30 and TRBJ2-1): SQTIHQWPATLVQPVGSPLSLECTVEGTSNPNLYWYRQAAGRGLQLLFYSVGIGQISSEVPQNLSASRPQDRQFILSSKKLLLSDSGFYLCAWSYINEQFFGPGTRLTVL.

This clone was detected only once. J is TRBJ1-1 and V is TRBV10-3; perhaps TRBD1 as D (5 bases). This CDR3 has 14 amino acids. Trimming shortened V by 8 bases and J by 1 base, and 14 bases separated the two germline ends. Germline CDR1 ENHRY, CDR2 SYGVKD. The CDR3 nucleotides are TGTGCCATCGCGGCATTTGGACAGAACACTGAAGCTTTCTTT. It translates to CAIAAFGQNTEAFF.

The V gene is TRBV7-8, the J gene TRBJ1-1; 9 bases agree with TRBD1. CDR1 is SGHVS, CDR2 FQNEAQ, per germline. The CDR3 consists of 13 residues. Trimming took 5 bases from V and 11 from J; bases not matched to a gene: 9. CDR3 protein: CASSHIRDRVAFF. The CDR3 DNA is TGTGCCAGCAGCCACATCCGGGACAGGGTTGCTTTCTTT.

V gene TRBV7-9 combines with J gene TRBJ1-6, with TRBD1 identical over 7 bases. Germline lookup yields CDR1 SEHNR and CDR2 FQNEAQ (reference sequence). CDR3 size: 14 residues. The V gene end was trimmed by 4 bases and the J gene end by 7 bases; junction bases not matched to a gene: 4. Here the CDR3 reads CASSSRDRNSPLHF. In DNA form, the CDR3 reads TGTGCCAGCAGCTCCCGGGACAGAAATTCACCCCTCCACTTT.

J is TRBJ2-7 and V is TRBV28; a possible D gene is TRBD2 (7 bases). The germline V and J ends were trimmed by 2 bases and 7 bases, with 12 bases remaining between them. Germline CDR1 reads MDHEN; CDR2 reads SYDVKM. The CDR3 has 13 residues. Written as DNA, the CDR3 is TGTGCCAGCAGTTTAAGGAGGGGGGGGGAGCAGTACTTC. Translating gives CASSLRRGGEQYF. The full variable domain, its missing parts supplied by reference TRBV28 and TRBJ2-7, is DVKVTQSSRYLVKRTGEKVFLECVQDMDHENMFWYRQDPGLGLRLIYFSYDVKMKEKGDIPEGYSVSREKKERFSLILESASTNQTSMYLCASSLRRGGEQYFGPGTRLTVT.